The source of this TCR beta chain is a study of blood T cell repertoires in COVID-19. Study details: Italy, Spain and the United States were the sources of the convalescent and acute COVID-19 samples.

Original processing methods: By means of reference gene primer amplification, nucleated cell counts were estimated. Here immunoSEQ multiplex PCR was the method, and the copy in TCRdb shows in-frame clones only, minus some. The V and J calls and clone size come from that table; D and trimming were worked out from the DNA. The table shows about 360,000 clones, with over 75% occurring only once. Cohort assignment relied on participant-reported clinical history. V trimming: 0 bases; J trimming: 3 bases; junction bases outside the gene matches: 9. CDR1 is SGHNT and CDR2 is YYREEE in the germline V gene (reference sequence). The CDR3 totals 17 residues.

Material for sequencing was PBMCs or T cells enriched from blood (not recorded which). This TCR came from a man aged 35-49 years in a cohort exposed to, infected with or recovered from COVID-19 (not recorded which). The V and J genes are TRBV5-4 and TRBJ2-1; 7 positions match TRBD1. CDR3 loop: CASSLDPGQVVYNEQFF. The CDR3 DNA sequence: TGTGCCAGCAGCTTGGACCCCGGACAGGTGGTCTACAATGAGCAGTTCTTC.